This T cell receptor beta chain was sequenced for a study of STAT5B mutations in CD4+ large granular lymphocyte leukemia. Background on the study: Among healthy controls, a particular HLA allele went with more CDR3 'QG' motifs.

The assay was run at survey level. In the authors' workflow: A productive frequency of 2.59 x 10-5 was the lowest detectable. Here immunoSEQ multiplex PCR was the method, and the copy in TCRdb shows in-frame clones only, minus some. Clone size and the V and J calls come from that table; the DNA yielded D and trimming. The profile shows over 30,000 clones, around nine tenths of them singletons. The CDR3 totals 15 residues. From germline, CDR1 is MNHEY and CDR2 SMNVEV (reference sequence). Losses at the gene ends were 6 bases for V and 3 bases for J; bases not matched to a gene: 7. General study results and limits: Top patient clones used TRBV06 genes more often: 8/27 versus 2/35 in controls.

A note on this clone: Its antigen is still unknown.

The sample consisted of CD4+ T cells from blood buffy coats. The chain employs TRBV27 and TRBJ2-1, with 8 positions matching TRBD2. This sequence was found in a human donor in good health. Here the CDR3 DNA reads TGTGCCAGCAGCCAACTAGCGGCCTACTACAATGAGCAGTTCTTC. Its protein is CASSQLAAYYNEQFF.